The sample holds one count of the clone carrying this T cell receptor (beta chain). The data originate from a study of identifying expanded T cells in peripheral blood. TCRdb's copy holds only in-frame clones and misses some; the assay was immunoSEQ multiplex PCR. The sample includes tens of thousands of clones, approximately 86% of them seen just once. Germline V lookup: CDR1 SGHDN, CDR2 FVKESK. Trimming cost V 5 bases and J 4 bases; bases outside gene matches: 7. The CDR3 runs 14 residues. The sample consisted of blood. The receptor comes from a person aged 18 to 75 in good health. The chain recombines TRBV14 with TRBJ1-2, with TRBD1 identical over 7 bases. The CDR3 sequence: CASSGRTGPYGYTF. As DNA, the CDR3 is TGTGCCAGCAGCGGACGGACAGGCCCCTATGGCTACACCTTC. The variable domain in full, with the rest retrieved from reference TRBV14 and TRBJ1-2, is EAGVTQFPSHSVIEKGQTVTLRCDPISGHDNLYWYRRVMGKEIKFLLHFVKESKQDESGMPNNRFLAERTGGTYSTLKVQPAELEDSGVYFCASSGRTGPYGYTFGSGTRLTVV.